This is a list of T cell receptor beta chains from one sample in a study of technical replicates of blood from several donors. Some clones are missing from TCRdb's copy, which holds only in-frame ones; the method was immunoSEQ multiplex PCR. Of 95,000 to 100,000 clones detected, 96% appear once; the ten largest clones hold 0.2% to 0.25%. Sequenced input: T cells isolated from PBMCs. The source of these receptors is a human donor in good health. The CDR3 runs from the conserved cysteine through the conserved F or W. The D gene is left open where the match is weak. Rows may omit the clone size; those that give it use once, few, many or a size class.

v_call	j_call	d_call	clone_size	cdr3_nt	cdr3_aa
TRBV18	TRBJ2-1	.	.	TGTGCCAGCTCACCTTCGGGGACCTACAATGAGCAGTTCTTC	CASSPSGTYNEQFF
TRBV2	TRBJ2-5	TRBD2	.	TGTGCCAGCAGCCCATTAGCGGGGGGGCCTGTTGAGACCCAGTACTTC	CASSPLAGGPVETQYF
TRBV4-2	TRBJ2-1	TRBD2	.	TGTGCCAGCAGCCAATTACGGGGGGGCCGAATGCGGAATGAGCAGTTCTTC	CASSQLRGGRMRNEQFF
TRBV20-1	TRBJ2-7	.	.	TGCAGTGCTCCTAGGAGTAGCGAGCAGTACTTC	CSAPRSSEQYF
TRBV15	TRBJ2-2	.	.	TGTGCCACCAGCAAACAAGACACCGGGGAGCTGTTTTTT	CATSKQDTGELFF
TRBV7-9	TRBJ2-6	.	.	TGTGCCCCGGGGATAGGTGGGGCCAACGTCCTGACTTTC	CAPGIGGANVLTF
TRBV11-2	TRBJ1-6	.	.	TGTGCCAGCAGCTTAGCCCCGGACATTTCGTCACCCCTCCACTTT	CASSLAPDISSPLHF
TRBV19	TRBJ1-5	TRBD1	.	TGTGCCAGTAGTATAGACCGACAGGGGAACAATCAGCCCCAGCATTTT	CASSIDRQGNNQPQHF
TRBV29-1	TRBJ2-7	.	once	TGCAGCGCCCAACTGAGCTACGAGCAGTACTTC	CSAQLSYEQYF
TRBV10-2	TRBJ2-7	TRBD1	.	TGCGCCAGCACAATTAACAGGGGGAGCTACGAGCAGTACTTC	CASTINRGSYEQYF
TRBV28	TRBJ2-5	.	.	TGTGCCAGCAGTTTAGTGAGGGAAACGGAGACCCAGTACTTC	CASSLVRETETQYF
TRBV7-6	TRBJ2-2	TRBD1	.	TGTGCCAGCCTTGATGAAACAGGGGTGAACACCGGGGAGCTGTTTTTT	CASLDETGVNTGELFF
TRBV27	TRBJ1-5	TRBD1	.	TGTGCCAGCAGTTTACATGACAGGGCCCAGCCCCAGCATTTT	CASSLHDRAQPQHF
TRBV11-1	TRBJ2-3	.	.	TGTGCCAGCAGCTTCCAGGGAACCACAGATACGCAGTATTTT	CASSFQGTTDTQYF
TRBV18	TRBJ2-3	.	once	TGTGCCACCACTACCAGAGATACGCAGTATTTT	CATTTRDTQYF
TRBV11-2	TRBJ2-1	.	once	TGTGCCAGCAGCTTTTTACGGGACTTCAGCTCCTACAATGAGCAGTTCTTC	CASSFLRDFSSYNEQFF
TRBV6-5	TRBJ2-1	TRBD1	once	TGTGCCAGCAGCACCGGACAGGGGGGAAGGTTTGAGCAGTTCTTC	CASSTGQGGRFEQFF
TRBV16	TRBJ2-5	TRBD1	.	TGTGCCAGCAGCCGTGGACAGGCCCAAGAGACCCAGTACTTC	CASSRGQAQETQYF
TRBV6-5	TRBJ2-7	.	.	TGTGCCAGCAGTTACGCCAGGGTTTACGAGCAGTACTTC	CASSYARVYEQYF
TRBV29-1	TRBJ2-7	TRBD2	.	TGCAGCGTTGTTAGCGGGAGGGATAGCTCCTACGAGCAGTACTTC	CSVVSGRDSSYEQYF
TRBV18	TRBJ2-7	TRBD1	.	TGTGCCAGCTCACTACGTCGGGGACAGTTCACCTACGAGCAGTACTTC	CASSLRRGQFTYEQYF
TRBV29-1	TRBJ2-1	.	.	TGCAGCGTGGCTGGCTCGATGGACAGCGCGTCACTGTCCGACCCCGACAGCTCCTACAATGAGCAGTTCTTC	CSVAGSMDSASLSDPDSSYNEQFF
TRBV27	TRBJ2-1	.	.	TGTGCCAGCAGTTCAGAGGGAGTCCGGGGCAATGAGCAGTTCTTC	CASSSEGVRGNEQFF
TRBV5-6	TRBJ2-5	.	.	TGTGCCAGCAGCTTGGTGGGGGCAGAGGGCCAGTACTTC	CASSLVGAEGQYF
TRBV18	TRBJ2-1	.	.	TGTGCCAGCTCACACAGGGTCAATGAGCAGTTCTTC	CASSHRVNEQFF
TRBV5-4	TRBJ2-5	TRBD2	.	TGTGCCAGCAGCTTGTCAGGTGTAGCGGGAGGAGGGGAGACCCAGTACTTC	CASSLSGVAGGGETQYF
TRBV9	TRBJ2-1	.	.	TGTGCCAGCTCTTCAGGGAGGCGCCACAATGAGCAGTTCTTC	CASSSGRRHNEQFF
TRBV2	TRBJ1-3	TRBD1	.	TGTGCCAGCAGTGAACGGGACAGCTCTGGAAACACCATATATTTT	CASSERDSSGNTIYF
TRBV27	TRBJ2-3	TRBD2	.	TGTGCCAGCACTTCTAGCGGGAGGTTCACAGATACGCAGTATTTT	CASTSSGRFTDTQYF
TRBV7-9	TRBJ2-1	.	.	TGTGCCAGCAGCTTCTTAGGGGAAGCCGAGCAGTTCTTC	CASSFLGEAEQFF
TRBV6-4	TRBJ1-1	.	.	TGTGCCAGCAGTGAGGGAGAGGGCACTGAAGCTTTCTTT	CASSEGEGTEAFF
TRBV11-2	TRBJ1-5	TRBD1	.	TGTGCCAGCAGCTTGACAGGGTCTCAGCCCCAGCATTTT	CASSLTGSQPQHF
TRBV11-2	TRBJ1-2	.	.	TGTGCCAGCAGCCGCGGGAGGCCTCCCCTTAACTATGGCTACACCTTC	CASSRGRPPLNYGYTF
TRBV7-3	TRBJ2-1	TRBD2	.	TGTGCCAGCAGCGCCCGACTAGCGGGGGGTGTGGATGAGCAGTTCTTC	CASSARLAGGVDEQFF
TRBV9	TRBJ2-1	TRBD1	once	TGTGCCAGCAGCCCGAGACAGGGAATCTACAATGAGCAGTTCTTC	CASSPRQGIYNEQFF
TRBV27	TRBJ2-7	TRBD2	.	TGTGCCAGCAGTCTGGGACTAGCGGGAATAAATTTCGCCTACGAGCAGTACTTC	CASSLGLAGINFAYEQYF
TRBV6-1	TRBJ1-5	TRBD1	.	TGTGCCAGCCAGGGGGCAGGCAATCAGCCCCGGCATTTT	CASQGAGNQPRHF
TRBV28	TRBJ2-2	TRBD1	.	TGTGCCAGCGGGGATGGACAGGGGGCACTGATCCCGTTTTTT	CASGDGQGALIPFF